This TCR beta chain is drawn from a study of cytomegalovirus exposure and HLA in healthy donors (dated by TCRdb to about 2017). For the wider study: In an earlier analysis of about 560 of the donors, around 300 Gb of sequence data and some 120 million unique TCR beta sequences from about 179 million T cells were reported. A later genetic analysis took genome-wide SNP genotypes for 398 of the 666 donors and used that subset as a discovery cohort. A later analysis re-analyzed previously published TCR beta repertoires from approximately 670 donors and added high-resolution HLA genotyping to study TCR occurrence patterns. Among roughly 400 genotyped donors of the cohort, an average of around 250,000 unique TCR beta nucleotide sequences was sequenced per donor, of which about 19% were non-productive. A few DR-DQ haplotypes were treated as single units for association and clustering because of strong linkage in the cohort. HLA typing covered class I and class II loci at four-digit resolution. Donor age, sex, ethnicity and CMV serostatus were collected together with the repertoire data. In addition to the first cohort of 666 subjects, a separate validation cohort of over 90 different subjects was used. All discovery cohort repertoires had been generated on a single sequencing platform. The later analysis used no new phenotypic data to find candidate immune exposures, relying instead on TCR beta sequences and their occurrence across donors. The study used immunosequencing to profile the T cell repertoires of around 600 subjects and linked those repertoires to cytomegalovirus serostatus. An early release covering some 640 HLA-typed donors comprised around 300 gigabases of sequencing data and tens of millions of unique TCR sequences. The aim of the study was to test whether cataloging public T cell receptors could identify signatures of past pathogen exposure. The number of donors typed differed by locus, with 629-630 for A, B, C, DRB1 and DQB1, around 560 for DQA1, under 610 for DPA1, and 472 for DPB1. Among the roughly 400 genotyped donors, around 79% belonged to the genetic ancestry cluster associated with self-reported Caucasian donors. To decide whether each TCR beta V gene segment behaved as functional or pseudogenic, an earlier analysis of fewer than 750 of the donors relied on high-throughput TCR beta sequencing. The study combined high-throughput TCR immunosequencing, statistical association of individual TCRs with disease status, and machine learning to predict cytomegalovirus infection status. Results and caveats for the whole study, not just this receptor: According to the authors, the approach could potentially be generalized to other disease states and immunological phenotypes. In a later analysis, 16,951 TCR beta sequences were associated with specific HLA alleles at a false discovery rate of 0.05. In a later analysis, HLA-associated TCR beta chains were found to be more clonally expanded and to have lower generation probabilities than equally common non-associated chains. In an earlier analysis of approximately 600 of the donors, most TCR beta V segments were observed in productive rearrangements about 87% or about 30% of the time, broadly matching IMGT annotations. The classifier was reported to diagnose cytomegalovirus status with high specificity and sensitivity in both the original and validation cohorts. A later analysis found that most CMV-associated TCR beta chains appeared HLA-restricted, with HLA associations seemingly driven largely by CMV exposure. A later genetic analysis associated a missense DCLRE1C variant with V-gene and J-gene trimming of TCR beta chains, and an independent cohort replicated the association. A cluster of highly shared sequence variants was judged likely to represent a technical artifact of the sequencing pipeline. Presence/absence analyses assumed roughly uniform sequencing depth across donors, an assumption that may not hold. When HLA alleles, especially DR and DQ, strongly co-occurred, TCR associations were difficult to assign to individual alleles. In this cohort, only TCR beta chains were sequenced, and detectable features were limited by the absence of alpha or paired-chain data. Most TCR sequences were seen in very few donors, while some public TCRs were found in many individuals. Linkage disequilibrium might explain the correlated functional status among segregating V segments, but an unknown experimental factor could not be ruled out. The only immune exposure information available for the cohort was CMV serostatus. The study gave a list of around 170 TCR beta chains associated with cytomegalovirus. In a later genetic analysis, fewer N-insertions in productive TCRs were reported among donors in an Asian-associated ancestry cluster than the roughly 700-donor mean. A later analysis reported that several top co-occurrence clusters appeared linked to parvovirus B19, influenza, CMV and Epstein-Barr virus. Some IMGT-functional V segments, including TRBV6-2 and TRBV6-3, could not be told apart with the 87-base-pair reads, so those segments were excluded. Because some donors lacked HLA typing at each locus, the association tests relied only on the typed subset. A later analysis found that TCR association rates varied across HLA loci, with DRB1 alleles showing the most associated TCRs and HLA-C alleles the fewest. A further reported finding was that TCR beta sequences accurately predicted the HLA-A and HLA-B alleles for most subjects in the first cohort. Because counts were too low, about 18 rarely observed V segments, including chromosome 9 orphons, were excluded from the earlier analysis of fewer than 650 of the donors. A few of the identified cytomegalovirus-associated TCR beta chains were confirmed in vitro to be specific for cytomegalovirus antigens.

With respect to this clone: The target of this receptor is not known. The input lacks base qualities; no much larger clone sits a single base away.

The cohort was made up of 666 healthy bone marrow donors. Cohort members were all nominally healthy when sampled, although unrecorded immune exposures were likely present. The donor was CMV seropositive and belonged to the group of 250 to 350 seropositive cohort members. Each donor provided a peripheral blood sample, and peripheral blood mononuclear cells were used for TCR beta sequencing. The Qiagen DNeasy Blood Extraction Kit was used to extract genomic DNA from the blood cell samples. Receptors were amplified or captured by the immunoSEQ multiplex PCR assay. For the multiplex PCR, a mixture combining 60 forward primers for TCR Vbeta segments and 13 reverse primers for TCR Jbeta segments was used. A multiplex PCR assay on genomic DNA amplified the CDR3 region of rearranged TCR beta genes. The amplified TCR beta libraries were sequenced on the Illumina HiSeq System as 87-base-pair reads. For the original study's pipeline: In a later analysis, tens of millions of unique TCR beta chains were counted across the 666 repertoires, and around 10 million of these chains were shared by at least two donors. Raw reads were error-corrected and collapsed into unique sequences by a nearest-neighbor algorithm in which closely related sequences were merged to remove PCR and sequencing errors. To assign V, D and J gene segments, CDR3 sequences were aligned to IMGT reference sequences. Each retained sequence needed at least a six-nucleotide match to both a V gene segment and a J gene segment. A rearrangement counted as productive if the CDR3 had no stop codons and remained in frame with V and J, and every other rearrangement counted as non-productive. CDR3 was defined by IMGT convention, running from the second conserved V-encoded cysteine to the conserved J-encoded phenylalanine. Sequences without an unambiguous match to a single V gene segment were excluded from the earlier analysis of 500 to 700 of the donors. In an earlier analysis of about 590 of the donors, a V segment was called functional when productive rearrangements were above 56.7%, and segregating when the standard deviation between donors exceeded 5%. A statistical classification framework was built to diagnose cytomegalovirus status from the catalog of TCR beta chain sequences. In a later analysis, TCR nucleotide sequences were compared against IMGT/GENE-DB human TR gene sequences so that V and J genes could be assigned. The TCRdist pipeline was used in a later analysis to assign CDR3 sequences and most-parsimonious VDJ recombination scenarios. A later analysis defined each TCR beta chain by its CDR3 amino acid sequence plus V-gene family, and excluded reads lacking a unique V-gene family. In a later analysis, around 650 highly shared, low-generation-probability nucleotide sequences were removed to address suspected cross-contamination and a sequencing artifact. For each public chain, a later analysis derived a clonal expansion index from normalized ranks of inferred template counts within each repertoire. In a later analysis, generation probabilities were computed with a VDJ recombination model fitted to out-of-frame rearrangements, and the resulting probabilities were checked against IGoR. A later analysis scored TCR-TCR, TCR-HLA and TCR-CMV co-occurrence with hypergeometric tests, applying a repertoire-size bias correction to TCR pairs. To estimate false discovery rates, a later analysis permuted the HLA or CMV assignments 20 times. In a later analysis, co-occurring TCRs were grouped using DBSCAN, with TCRdist sequence similarity added in when clustering inside HLA-allele-positive subsets. Repertoires with fewer than 30,000 or more than 120,000 public chains, plus five repertoires with anomalous nucleotide sharing, were excluded from co-occurrence clustering. TCRdb mirrors the immuneACCESS table, restricted to in-frame sequences. Some clones are absent from its copies; in checked studies, under half trace to an unresolved V gene, and the reason for the others is unknown. The DNA was the basis for D and trimming; V, J and clone size are from that table. In all, the sample holds tens of thousands of clones, and 60% to 80% of those were seen once. Of the sample, 2.5% to 3% falls within the top ten clones.

V drops 6 bases and J drops 4 bases, leaving 12 bases in between. The CDR3 runs 13 amino acids, cysteine and phenylalanine included. The entry retains the CDR3 DNA only, 39 bases that are in frame from base 1. Looking up the germline V gene yields CDR1 MNHEY and CDR2 SVGAGI. The V and J segments used are TRBV6-5 and TRBJ1-2; the D gene is perhaps TRBD1, on 5 matching bases. Material for sequencing was PBMCs. The source of this sequence is a woman aged 40 to 50 in good health and CMV-seropositive. The nucleotides are TGTGCCAGCAGACCCCAGGGCCCCTATGGCTACACCTTC. This gives the protein CASRPQGPYGYTF.